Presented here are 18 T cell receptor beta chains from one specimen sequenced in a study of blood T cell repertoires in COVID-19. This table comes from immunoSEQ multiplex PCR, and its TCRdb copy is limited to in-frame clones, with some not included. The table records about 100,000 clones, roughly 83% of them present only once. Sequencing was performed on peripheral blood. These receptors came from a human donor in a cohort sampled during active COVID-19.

Here the CDR3 DNA reads TGTGCCAGCAGCCAAGGGGCCCTCGAGCAGTACTTC. As protein: CASSQGALEQYF. This sequence joins TRBV3-1 (or the pseudogene TRBV3-2) and TRBJ2-7; the D is unclear. The CDR3 consists of 12 residues. Germline V gives CDR1 LGHDT, CDR2 YNNKEL (reference sequence). The V gene lost 1 base and the J gene lost 6 bases, with 7 bases spanning the gap.

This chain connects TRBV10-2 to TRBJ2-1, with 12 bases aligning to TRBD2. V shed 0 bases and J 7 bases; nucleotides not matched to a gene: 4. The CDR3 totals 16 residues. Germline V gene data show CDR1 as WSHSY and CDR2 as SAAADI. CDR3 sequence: CASSESTSGSGNEQFF. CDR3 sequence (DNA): TGCGCCAGCAGTGAGTCGACTAGCGGGAGTGGGAATGAGCAGTTCTTC.

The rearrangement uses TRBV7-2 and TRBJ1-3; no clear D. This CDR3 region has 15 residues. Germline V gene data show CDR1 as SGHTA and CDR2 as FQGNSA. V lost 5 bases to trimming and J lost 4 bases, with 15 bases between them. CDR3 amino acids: CASSRAAGYGNTIYF. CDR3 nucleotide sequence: TGTGCCAGCAGCCGGGCCGCGGGGTACGGAAACACCATATATTTT.

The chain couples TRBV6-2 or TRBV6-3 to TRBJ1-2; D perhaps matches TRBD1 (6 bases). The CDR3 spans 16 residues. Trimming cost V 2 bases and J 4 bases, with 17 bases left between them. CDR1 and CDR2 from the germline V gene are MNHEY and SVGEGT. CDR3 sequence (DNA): TGTGCCAGCAGTTACGGGGGCCCACTTGTCGGCTATGGCTACACCTTC. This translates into CASSYGGPLVGYGYTF.

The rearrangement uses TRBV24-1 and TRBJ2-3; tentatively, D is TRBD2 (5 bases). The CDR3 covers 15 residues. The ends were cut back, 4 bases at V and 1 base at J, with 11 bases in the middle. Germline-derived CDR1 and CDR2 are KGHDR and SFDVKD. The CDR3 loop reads CATSERPRGTDTQYF. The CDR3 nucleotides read TGTGCCACCAGTGAAAGGCCGAGGGGCACAGATACGCAGTATTTT.

The CDR3 sequence: CASSVTGFLSGNTIYF. As DNA, the CDR3 is TGCGCCAGCAGCGTGACAGGTTTTCTTTCTGGAAACACCATATATTTT. The chain links TRBV5-1 to TRBJ1-3; perhaps TRBD1 as D (6 bases). V lost 4 bases to trimming and J lost 1 base, with 15 bases between them. The V gene's germline CDR1 is SGHRS and CDR2 YFSETQ. The CDR3 sequence is 16 residues long. The full variable domain, its missing parts supplied by reference TRBV5-1 and TRBJ1-3, is KAGVTQTPRYLIKTRGQQVTLSCSPISGHRSVSWYQQTPGQGLQFLFEYFSETQRNKGNFPGRFSGRQFSNSRSEMNVSTLELGDSALYLCASSVTGFLSGNTIYFGEGSWLTVV.

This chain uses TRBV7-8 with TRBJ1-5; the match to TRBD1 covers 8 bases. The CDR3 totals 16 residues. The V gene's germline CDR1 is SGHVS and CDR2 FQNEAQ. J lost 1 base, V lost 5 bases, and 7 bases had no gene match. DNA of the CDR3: TGTGCCAGCAGCATAAACACAGGGGGAAGCAATCAGCCCCAGCATTTT. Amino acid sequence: CASSINTGGSNQPQHF. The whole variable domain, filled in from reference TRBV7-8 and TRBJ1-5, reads GAGVSQSPRYKVAKRGQDVALRCDPISGHVSLFWYQQALGQGPEFLTYFQNEAQLDKSGLPSDRFFAERPEGSVSTLKIQRTQQEDSAVYLCASSINTGGSNQPQHFGDGTRLSIL.

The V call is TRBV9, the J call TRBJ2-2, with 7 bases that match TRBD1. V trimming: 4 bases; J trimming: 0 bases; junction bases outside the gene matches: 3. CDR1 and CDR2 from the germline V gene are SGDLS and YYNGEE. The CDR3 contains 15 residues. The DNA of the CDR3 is TGTGCCAGCAGCACAGGGGCTACGAACACCGGGGAGCTGTTTTTT. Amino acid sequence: CASSTGATNTGELFF.

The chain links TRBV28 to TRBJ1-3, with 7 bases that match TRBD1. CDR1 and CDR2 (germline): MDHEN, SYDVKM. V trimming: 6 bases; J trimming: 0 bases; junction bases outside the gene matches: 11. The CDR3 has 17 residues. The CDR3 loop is CASSPGGGTFSGNTIYF. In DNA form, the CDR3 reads TGTGCCAGCAGCCCAGGGGGAGGAACATTCTCTGGAAACACCATATATTTT.

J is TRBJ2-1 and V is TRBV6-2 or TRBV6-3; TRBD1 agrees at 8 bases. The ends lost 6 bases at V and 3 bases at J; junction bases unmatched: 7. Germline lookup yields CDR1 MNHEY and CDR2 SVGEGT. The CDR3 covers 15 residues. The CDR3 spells CASSFGQGHYNEQFF. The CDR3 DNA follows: TGTGCCAGCAGCTTCGGACAGGGTCACTACAATGAGCAGTTCTTC.

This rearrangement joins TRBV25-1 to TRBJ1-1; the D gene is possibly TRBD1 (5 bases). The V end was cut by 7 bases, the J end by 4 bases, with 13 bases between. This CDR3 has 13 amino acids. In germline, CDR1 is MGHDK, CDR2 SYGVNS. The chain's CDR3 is CASTLGGTTEAFF. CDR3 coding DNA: TGTGCCAGCACCCTTGGAGGGACCACTGAAGCTTTCTTT.

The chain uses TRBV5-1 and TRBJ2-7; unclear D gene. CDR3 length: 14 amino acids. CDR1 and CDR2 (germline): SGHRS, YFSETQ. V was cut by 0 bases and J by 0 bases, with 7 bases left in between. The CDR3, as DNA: TGCGCCAGCAGCTTGGTTGTCAACTCCTACGAGCAGTACTTC. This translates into CASSLVVNSYEQYF. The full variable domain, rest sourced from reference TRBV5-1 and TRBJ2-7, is KAGVTQTPRYLIKTRGQQVTLSCSPISGHRSVSWYQQTPGQGLQFLFEYFSETQRNKGNFPGRFSGRQFSNSRSEMNVSTLELGDSALYLCASSLVVNSYEQYFGPGTRLTVT.

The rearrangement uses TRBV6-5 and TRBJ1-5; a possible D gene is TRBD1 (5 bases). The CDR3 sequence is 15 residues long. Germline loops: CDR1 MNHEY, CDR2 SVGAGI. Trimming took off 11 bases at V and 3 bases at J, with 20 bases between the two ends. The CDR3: CAVTGGTENNQPQHF. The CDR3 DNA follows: TGTGCCGTCACCGGGGGGACGGAGAACAATCAGCCCCAGCATTTT.

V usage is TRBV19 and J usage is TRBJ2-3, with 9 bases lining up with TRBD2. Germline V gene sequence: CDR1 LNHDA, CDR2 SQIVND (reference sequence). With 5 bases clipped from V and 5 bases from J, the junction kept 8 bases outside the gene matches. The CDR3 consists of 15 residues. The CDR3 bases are TGTGCCAGTAGTCTTATAGCGGGAGTCGGAGATACGCAGTATTTT. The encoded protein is CASSLIAGVGDTQYF.

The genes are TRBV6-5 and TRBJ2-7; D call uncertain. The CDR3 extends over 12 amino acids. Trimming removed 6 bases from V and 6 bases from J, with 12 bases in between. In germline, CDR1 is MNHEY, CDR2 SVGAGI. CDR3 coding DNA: TGTGCCAGCAGGCCGGCCGCAGGCGAGCAGTACGTC. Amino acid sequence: CASRPAAGEQYV.

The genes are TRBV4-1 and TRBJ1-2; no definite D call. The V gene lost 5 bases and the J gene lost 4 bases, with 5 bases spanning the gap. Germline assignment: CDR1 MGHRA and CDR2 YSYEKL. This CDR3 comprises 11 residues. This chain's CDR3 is CASSSFYGYTF. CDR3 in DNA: TGCGCCAGCAGCTCTTTCTATGGCTACACCTTC.

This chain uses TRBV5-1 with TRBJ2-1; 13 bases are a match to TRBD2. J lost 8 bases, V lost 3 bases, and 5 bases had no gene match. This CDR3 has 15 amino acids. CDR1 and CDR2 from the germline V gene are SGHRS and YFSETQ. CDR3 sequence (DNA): TGCGCCAGCAGCTCCGGACTAGCGGGAGAGTATGAGCAGTTCTTC. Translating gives CASSSGLAGEYEQFF.

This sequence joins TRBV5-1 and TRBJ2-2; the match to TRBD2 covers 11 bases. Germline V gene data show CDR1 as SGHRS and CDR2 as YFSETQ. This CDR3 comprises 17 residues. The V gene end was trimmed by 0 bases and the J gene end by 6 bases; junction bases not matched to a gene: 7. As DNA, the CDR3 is TGCGCCAGCAGCTTGGGGCTAGCGGGAGGATCTGCCGGGGAGCTGTTTTTT. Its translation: CASSLGLAGGSAGELFF.